These 15 T cell receptor beta chains share one sample of origin, sequenced in a study of blood T cell repertoires in COVID-19. Sequenced by immunoSEQ multiplex PCR; TCRdb stores in-frame clones only, minus some. Here the sample spans a few hundred thousand clones, 80% to 90% being singletons. The specimen sequenced was peripheral blood. Receptors were obtained from a man in his forties with acute or convalescent COVID-19.

This chain links TRBV13 with TRBJ2-7, with TRBD2 as a possible D gene (6 bases). The CDR3 is made up of 13 amino acids. Germline CDR1 reads PRHDT; CDR2 reads FYEKMQ (reference sequence). The ends were cut back, 6 bases at V and 3 bases at J, with 12 bases in the middle. In nucleotides, the CDR3 is TGTGCCAGCAGTTGGAGGGCCAGCTACGAGCAGTACTTC. Translated, it gives CASSWRASYEQYF. The full variable domain, rest sourced from reference TRBV13 and TRBJ2-7, is AAGVIQSPRHLIKEKRETATLKCYPIPRHDTVYWYQQGPGQDPQFLISFYEKMQSDKGSIPDRFSAQQFSDYHSELNMSSLELGDSALYFCASSWRASYEQYFGPGTRLTVT.

This chain links TRBV9 with TRBJ2-1, with D unclear. Trimming shortened V by 6 bases and J by 0 bases, and 10 bases separated the two germline ends. This CDR3 comprises 14 residues. Looked up from germline, CDR1 is SGDLS and CDR2 is YYNGEE. The CDR3 bases are TGTGCCAGCACTAGTCAAAGCTCCTACAATGAGCAGTTCTTC. Amino acid sequence: CASTSQSSYNEQFF.

This rearrangement joins TRBV6-6 to TRBJ2-5; TRBD1 aligns across 12 bases. This CDR3 spans 13 amino acids. V lost 8 bases and J lost 7; bases outside the gene matches: 5. CDR1 is MNHNY and CDR2 is SVGAGI in the germline V gene (reference sequence). Here the CDR3 reads CASGTGGSGTQYF. CDR3 coding DNA: TGTGCCAGCGGGACAGGGGGCAGTGGGACCCAGTACTTC.

The CDR3 here is CASSSDTDYGYTF. CDR3 DNA sequence: TGTGCCAGCAGCAGTGACACGGACTATGGCTACACCTTC. The V gene is TRBV5-6, the J gene TRBJ1-2; unclear D gene. Germline loops: CDR1 SGHDT, CDR2 YYEEEE. V lost 4 bases to trimming and J lost 3 bases, with 10 bases between them. This CDR3 is 13 amino acids long.

The CDR3 DNA reads as TGCAGCGTTGATTCGCTGACTAGCGACGAGCAGTACTTC. Protein: CSVDSLTSDEQYF. The gene calls are TRBV29-1 and TRBJ2-7; 8 bases line up with TRBD2. V trimming: 3 bases; J trimming: 5 bases; junction bases outside the gene matches: 6. Germline V gene sequence: CDR1 SQVTM, CDR2 ANQGSEA. The CDR3 runs to 13 residues.

The chain links TRBV30 to TRBJ1-1; no clear D. Germline CDR1 and CDR2: GTSNPN and SVGIG (reference sequence). The V gene lost 0 bases and the J gene lost 7 bases, with 9 bases spanning the gap. The CDR3 is 12 residues long. In DNA form, the CDR3 reads TGTGCCTGGAGTGTACGGGGTAATGAAGCTTTCTTT. It specifies CAWSVRGNEAFF.

V usage is TRBV15 and J usage is TRBJ2-3, with TRBD2 matching over 9 bases. Losses at the gene ends were 4 bases for V and 1 base for J; bases not matched to a gene: 3. CDR3 length equals 15 residues. Germline V gives CDR1 LNHNV, CDR2 YYDKDF (reference sequence). CDR3 nucleotides: TGTGCCACCAGCATGAAGCGGGGGGGCACAGATACGCAGTATTTT. It is translated as CATSMKRGGTDTQYF.

The genes are TRBV12-3 or TRBV12-4 and TRBJ2-7; maybe TRBD1 (6 bases). The length of the CDR3 is 12 residues. The V gene lost 5 bases and the J gene lost 2 bases, with 7 bases spanning the gap. CDR3 in amino acids: CASSRTAYEQYF. CDR3 sequence (DNA): TGTGCCAGCAGTAGGACAGCCTACGAGCAGTACTTC.

The V call is TRBV5-1, the J call TRBJ1-4, with 10 nucleotides matching TRBD1. Per the germline V gene, CDR1 is SGHRS and CDR2 is YFSETQ. V shed 5 bases, J shed 6 bases, and the junction held 4 bases outside the gene matches. The CDR3 is 14 amino acids. CDR3 sequence (DNA): TGCGCCAGCAGATCCGGGACAGGGGATGAAAAACTGTTTTTT. It yields the protein CASRSGTGDEKLFF.

The V gene is TRBV7-6, the J gene TRBJ2-1, with TRBD2 matching 7 bases. This CDR3 is 15 amino acids long. The V segment lost 3 bases and the J segment 3 bases; nucleotides outside the gene matches: 5. The germline CDR1 and CDR2 sequences are SGHVS and FNYEAQ. CDR3 in DNA: TGTGCCAGCAGCTTTGGGGGGGACTACTACAATGAGCAGTTCTTC. It is translated as CASSFGGDYYNEQFF.

V gene TRBV6-6 combines with J gene TRBJ1-1; tentatively, D is TRBD1 (5 bases). V was cut by 5 bases and J by 1 base, with 23 bases left in between. This CDR3 is built from 18 residues. The V gene's germline CDR1 is MNHNY and CDR2 SVGAGI (reference sequence). The CDR3 coding sequence is TGTGCCAGCAGTCCCAGGGCGGGGCAGGGCAATCCGAACACTGAAGCTTTCTTT. The encoded protein is CASSPRAGQGNPNTEAFF.

The V gene is TRBV13, the J gene TRBJ2-7; TRBD2 is a possible D gene (5 bases). V was shortened by 4 bases and J by 0 bases, with 13 bases between the two germline ends. The CDR3 sequence is 15 residues long. CDR1 and CDR2 (germline): PRHDT, FYEKMQ (reference sequence). The CDR3 DNA reads as TGTGCCAGCAGCTACCTGACGGGAAGCTCCTACGAGCAGTACTTC. It translates to CASSYLTGSSYEQYF.

The gene calls are TRBV30 and TRBJ1-6; 7 bases align to TRBD1. This CDR3 region has 14 residues. The J segment lost 6 bases and the V segment lost 1 base, leaving 3 bases of the junction unmatched. Germline V gene data show CDR1 as GTSNPN and CDR2 as SVGIG (reference sequence). The DNA of the CDR3 is TGTGCCTGGAGTGCCGGGACAGTTAATTCACCCCTCCACTTT. Amino acids: CAWSAGTVNSPLHF. The variable domain in full, completed from reference TRBV30 and TRBJ1-6, reads SQTIHQWPATLVQPVGSPLSLECTVEGTSNPNLYWYRQAAGRGLQLLFYSVGIGQISSEVPQNLSASRPQDRQFILSSKKLLLSDSGFYLCAWSAGTVNSPLHFGNGTRLTVT.

The chain is built from TRBV28 and TRBJ1-1, with D unclear. CDR3 length: 13 amino acids. V shed 2 bases and J shed 6 bases, with 10 bases lying between them. Germline-derived CDR1 and CDR2 are MDHEN and SYDVKM. The CDR3 here is CASSLVGVPEAFF. CDR3 coding DNA: TGTGCCAGCAGTTTAGTCGGGGTTCCTGAAGCTTTCTTT.

This clone appeared a single time. The genes are TRBV2 and TRBJ2-4, with D maybe TRBD2 (5 bases). CDR3 length equals 19 residues. CDR1 is SNHLY and CDR2 is FYNNEI in the germline V gene. V lost 6 bases, J lost 7 bases, and 31 bases lay in between. CDR3 nucleotides: TGTGCCAGCAGCATACAGAGTCTTCGCGGGCTAAGCCAAAGGAACATTCAGTACTTC. Translated: CASSIQSLRGLSQRNIQYF.